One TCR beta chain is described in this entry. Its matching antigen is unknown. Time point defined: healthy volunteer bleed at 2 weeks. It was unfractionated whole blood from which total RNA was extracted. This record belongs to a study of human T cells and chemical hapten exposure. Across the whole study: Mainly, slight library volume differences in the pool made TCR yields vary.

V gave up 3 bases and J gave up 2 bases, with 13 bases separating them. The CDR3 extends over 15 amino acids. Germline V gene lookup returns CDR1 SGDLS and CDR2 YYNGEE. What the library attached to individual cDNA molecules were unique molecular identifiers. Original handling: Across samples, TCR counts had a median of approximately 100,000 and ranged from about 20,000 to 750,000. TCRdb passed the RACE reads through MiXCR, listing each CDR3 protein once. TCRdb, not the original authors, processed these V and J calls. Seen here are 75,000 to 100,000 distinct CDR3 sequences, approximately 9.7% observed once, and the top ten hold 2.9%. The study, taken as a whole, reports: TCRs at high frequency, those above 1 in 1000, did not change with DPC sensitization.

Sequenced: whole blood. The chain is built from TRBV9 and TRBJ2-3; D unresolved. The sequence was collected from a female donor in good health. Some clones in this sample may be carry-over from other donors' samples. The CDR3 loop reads CASSGQERFTDTQYF. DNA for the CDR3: TGTGCCAGCAGCGGGCAAGAGCGTTTCACAGATACGCAGTATTTT.